This T cell receptor beta chain stems from a study of blood T cell repertoires in COVID-19. Study-level background: In each case, the material was cDNA or gDNA derived from T cells, B-cell-depleted T cells, or PBMCs.

Libraries were prepared by immunoSEQ multiplex PCR; TCRdb keeps only in-frame clonotypes and omits some of them. Seen here are about 110,000 clones, more than 75% observed once, and the top ten hold 4.5%. Germline assignment: CDR1 LGHDT and CDR2 YNNKEL (reference sequence). The CDR3 consists of 13 residues. The V and J ends lost 0 bases and 4 bases respectively, with 4 bases between them. V usage is TRBV3-1 (or the pseudogene TRBV3-2) and J usage is TRBJ2-1, with D hard to call. The sequencing input was peripheral blood. This TCR came from a man aged 35-49 years with acute or convalescent COVID-19. The CDR3, as DNA: TGTGCCAGCAGCCAAGATCTTTACAATGAGCAGTTCTTC. Amino acids: CASSQDLYNEQFF.